This T cell receptor beta chain emerged from a study of identical twins. The study, taken as a whole, reports: Without tracking the same donors, conclusions rested on cross-sectional statistical analysis. Analyses based on zero insertions could be partly confounded by invariant MAIT and iNKT cells.

This clonotype occurred a few times. Its matching antigen is unknown. TCRdb re-called the 5' RACE reads through MiXCR, storing one row per CDR3 protein. The repertoire holds approximately 94,000 distinct CDR3 sequences, with 5.9% as singletons. The sample taken for sequencing was memory T cells sorted from blood. This receptor was obtained from a woman in her forties or fifties in good health.

For the CDR3, the DNA is TGCAGTGCGCCTCTAGCGGGAGGGCCAAGTGAGCAGTTCTTC. Residues: CSAPLAGGPSEQFF. J is TRBJ2-1 and V is TRBV20-1, with TRBD2 matching over 12 bases. This CDR3 has 14 residues. Per germline, CDR1 DFQATT and CDR2 SNEGSKA (reference sequence). Unmatched junction bases numbered 9, after V lost 6 bases and J lost 9 bases.